This T cell receptor beta chain appears in the sequencing data of a study of regulatory T cells in long-lasting Graves disease. Notes on the study in general: Those with persistent disease had in common more public clonotypes (more than 2,500) than new patients (roughly 970). Among samples with persistent disease, TRBV28, TRBJ1-2 and TRBJ2-5 were favored.

Arm-PCR of CDR3 regions and iRepertoire HTBI primers were the basis on which TCR beta libraries were built. TCRdb ran MiXCR on the multiplex PCR reads and lists one entry per CDR3 protein. The table shows some 470,000 distinct CDR3 sequences, with roughly a fifth occurring only once. In the case of this clonotype: The antigen is undetermined.

Noted time point: persistent/refractory GD, antithyroid drugs over 5 years with positive TRAb. The TCR library was prepared using RNA isolated from PBMCs. With 2 bases clipped from V and 4 bases from J, the junction kept 9 bases outside the gene matches. The CDR3 loop spans 17 amino acids. The germline CDR1 and CDR2 sequences are KGHDR and SFDVKD. The TCR comes from a female donor with Graves disease. This chain joins TRBV24-1 and TRBJ2-1; 8 positions match TRBD2. Specimen: peripheral blood mononuclear cells (PBMCs), collected when the disease was refractory, from a patient treated with antithyroid drugs. The CDR3 region has the DNA TGTGCCACCAGTGATTGGACGGGAGGCGGGAGGTACAATGAGCAGTTCTTC. It translates to CATSDWTGGGRYNEQFF.